The 30 T cell receptor beta chains presented below share a single source sample, sequenced in a study of T cell responses to AZD1222 COVID-19 vaccine (TCRdb year 2021). The time point label for this specimen denotes: baseline before first vaccination. Library prep was done by the immunoSEQ multiplex PCR assay. In its TCRdb copy, this immuneACCESS table keeps in-frame sequences only and misses some clones. Where compared with another copy, unresolved V genes explain less than half of these, and the others have no known cause. This sample lists under 150,000 clones; 80% to 90% were detected once. The ten largest clones take up roughly 2.6% of the sample. The source was peripheral blood, collected on day 0 of AZD1222 vaccination. The source is an adult in good health.

The chain has TRBV19 and TRBJ1-6; 10 bases line up with TRBD1. This CDR3 comprises 14 residues. Germline lookup yields CDR1 LNHDA and CDR2 SQIVND (reference sequence). Losses at the gene ends were 6 bases for V and 7 bases for J; bases not matched to a gene: 3. CDR3 DNA sequence: TGTGCCAGTAGGGGGACAGGGGCGAATTCACCCCTCCACTTT. Encoded protein: CASRGTGANSPLHF. Looking up the rest from reference TRBV19 and TRBJ1-6 gives the full variable domain: DGGITQSPKYLFRKEGQNVTLSCEQNLNHDAMYWYRQDPGQGLRLIYYSQIVNDFQKGDIAEGYSVSREKKESFPLTVTSAQKNPTAFYLCASRGTGANSPLHFGNGTRLTVT.

This rearrangement joins TRBV5-6 to TRBJ1-4; D might be TRBD1 (5 bases). Germline CDR1 SGHDT, CDR2 YYEEEE. V was clipped by 4 bases and J by 3 bases, with 16 bases between them. CDR3 length: 16 residues. The CDR3 protein is CASSALGRQSNEKLFF. In DNA form, the CDR3 reads TGTGCCAGCAGCGCCTTAGGGCGACAGTCTAATGAAAAACTGTTTTTT.

This clone turned up a few times. The rearrangement links TRBV19 to TRBJ1-4; D gene unclear. Germline V gene sequence: CDR1 LNHDA, CDR2 SQIVND (reference sequence). With 5 bases removed from V and 5 bases from J, the gap between germline ends came to 27 bases. CDR3 length: 19 amino acids. The chain's CDR3 is CASSLTPPDFIGGNEKLFF. Here the CDR3 DNA reads TGTGCCAGTAGTCTCACCCCCCCCGACTTTATCGGAGGGAATGAAAAACTGTTTTTT.

The chain is built from TRBV5-1 and TRBJ2-2; no clear D. Deletions cut 3 bases from V and 1 base from J, with 13 bases between. This CDR3 spans 16 amino acids. CDR1 is SGHRS, CDR2 YFSETQ, per germline. The CDR3 protein is CASSSTGRRNTGELFF. The CDR3, as DNA: TGCGCCAGCAGCTCTACTGGACGGCGGAACACCGGGGAGCTGTTTTTT.

The rearrangement joins TRBV19 to TRBJ1-5, with 10 bases aligning to TRBD1. This CDR3 has 15 residues. With V trimmed by 6 bases and J by 4 bases, 6 bases remained unmatched. Germline V lookup: CDR1 LNHDA, CDR2 SQIVND (reference sequence). CDR3 sequence (DNA): TGTGCCAGTAGGATCCCGGGACAGGGGAATCAGCCCCAGCATTTT. This codes for CASRIPGQGNQPQHF.

This clone was recorded once. This rearrangement joins TRBV27 to TRBJ2-2; TRBD1 might be the D (7 bases). The CDR3 consists of 15 residues. Trimming pared 2 bases from V and 4 bases from J, leaving 11 bases between. The germline CDR1 and CDR2 sequences are MNHEY and SMNVEV (reference sequence). The CDR3 DNA reads TGTGCCAGCAGTTTACGTCAGGGGGGCACCGGGGAGCTGTTTTTT. Translation gives CASSLRQGGTGELFF.

This sequence joins TRBV6-5 and TRBJ2-5, with TRBD2 as a possible D gene (6 bases). Germline assignment: CDR1 MNHEY and CDR2 SVGAGI. The CDR3 contains 15 residues. Trimming stripped 6 bases from V and 5 bases from J, with 19 bases between. The CDR3 DNA sequence: TGTGCCAGCAGCGCCTTGGGGGGTCCGAGGGAGACCCAGTACTTC. Residues: CASSALGGPRETQYF.

The gene calls are TRBV19 and TRBJ2-4; the D call may be TRBD1 or TRBD2 (6 bases each). The CDR3 loop spans 18 amino acids. CDR1 is LNHDA and CDR2 is SQIVND in the germline V gene (reference sequence). Deletions cut 7 bases from V and 0 bases from J, with 22 bases between. The CDR3 nucleotides read TGTGCCAGTAACAGAAGGCCGGGGGCAGATCTAGCCAAAAACATTCAGTACTTC. The encoded protein is CASNRRPGADLAKNIQYF. The whole variable domain, filled in from reference TRBV19 and TRBJ2-4, reads DGGITQSPKYLFRKEGQNVTLSCEQNLNHDAMYWYRQDPGQGLRLIYYSQIVNDFQKGDIAEGYSVSREKKESFPLTVTSAQKNPTAFYLCASNRRPGADLAKNIQYFGAGTRLSVL.

This chain links TRBV27 with TRBJ1-5; 7 positions match TRBD1. The germline gives CDR1 MNHEY, CDR2 SMNVEV (reference sequence). CDR3 length equals 12 residues. Trimming removed 6 bases from V and 7 bases from J; junction bases left unmatched: 3. The CDR3 bases are TGTGCCAGCAGGCAGGGGGGGCAGCCCCAGCATTTT. This gives the protein CASRQGGQPQHF.

The chain couples TRBV29-1 to TRBJ1-2; 10 bases line up with TRBD1. In germline, CDR1 is SQVTM, CDR2 ANQGSEA. The J segment lost 4 bases and the V segment lost 5 bases, leaving 7 bases of the junction unmatched. This CDR3 comprises 14 residues. The CDR3 region has the DNA TGCAGCGTTACCGGGACAGGGGCGGGCTATGGCTACACCTTC. It yields the protein CSVTGTGAGYGYTF. Drawing the rest from reference TRBV29-1 and TRBJ1-2, the complete variable domain is SAVISQKPSRDICQRGTSLTIQCQVDSQVTMMFWYRQQPGQSLTLIATANQGSEATYESGFVIDKFPISRPNLTFSTLTVSNMSPEDSSIYLCSVTGTGAGYGYTFGSGTRLTVV.

This chain links TRBV5-5 with TRBJ1-1; D unclear. Germline V lookup: CDR1 SGHKS, CDR2 YYEKEE (reference sequence). The CDR3 sequence is 16 residues long. V lost 1 base to trimming and J lost 2 bases, with 15 bases between them. CDR3 nucleotides: TGTGCCAGCAGCTTGTTTGGGAGCAGCGCCAACACTGAAGCTTTCTTT. Its protein product is CASSLFGSSANTEAFF.

V is TRBV25-1 and J is TRBJ2-7; D perhaps matches TRBD2 (5 bases). Germline lookup yields CDR1 MGHDK and CDR2 SYGVNS. CDR3 length equals 17 residues. Trimming pared 6 bases from V and 1 base from J, leaving 22 bases between. The CDR3 coding sequence is TGTGCCAGCAGACCTCCACGTTCCGGGAAAAATTCCTACGAGCAGTACTTC. This encodes CASRPPRSGKNSYEQYF.

The chain carries TRBV5-1 and TRBJ2-1, with 7 bases lining up with TRBD2. The J segment lost 8 bases and the V segment lost 4 bases, leaving 18 bases of the junction unmatched. In germline, CDR1 is SGHRS, CDR2 YFSETQ. There are 17 residues in the CDR3. The CDR3 here is CASSPLGEGGTNDEQFF. CDR3 nucleotide sequence: TGCGCCAGCAGCCCACTGGGGGAGGGCGGGACTAACGATGAGCAGTTCTTC.

This chain links TRBV27 with TRBJ2-7; D is undetermined. The CDR3 is 15 amino acids. V gave up 2 bases and J gave up 6 bases, with 17 bases separating them. From germline, CDR1 is MNHEY and CDR2 SMNVEV (reference sequence). The CDR3: CASSLIGHTTTEQYF. CDR3 coding DNA: TGTGCCAGCAGTTTAATTGGGCATACTACTACCGAGCAGTACTTC.

V gene TRBV30 combines with J gene TRBJ1-5; TRBD1 matches 9 bases. Unmatched junction bases numbered 15, after V lost 4 bases and J lost 2 bases. The CDR3 has 18 amino acids. Germline assignment: CDR1 GTSNPN and CDR2 SVGIG (reference sequence). In DNA form, the CDR3 reads TGTGCCTGGACCCCCGAGACAGGGGGAATAGGGGGCAATCAGCCCCAGCATTTT. Protein sequence: CAWTPETGGIGGNQPQHF.

This chain joins TRBV28 and TRBJ2-7, with a weak D call TRBD2 (5 bases). Germline values: CDR1 MDHEN, CDR2 SYDVKM. CDR3 length: 13 amino acids. Trimming cost V 3 bases and J 7 bases, with 13 bases left between them. CDR3 loop: CASSFWGGEEQYF. DNA of the CDR3: TGTGCCAGCAGTTTTTGGGGTGGGGAGGAGCAGTACTTC.

This clone was seen just once. CDR3 region: CASTGTVNQPQHF. In nucleotides, the CDR3 is TGTGCCAGCACAGGGACAGTCAATCAGCCCCAGCATTTT. The rearrangement uses TRBV12-3 or TRBV12-4 and TRBJ1-5; TRBD1 agrees at 7 bases. CDR3 size: 13 residues. V lost 7 bases to trimming and J lost 3 bases; unmatched junction nucleotides: 3.

The V call is TRBV28, the J call TRBJ2-3, with D possibly being TRBD2 (7 bases). CDR3 size: 15 residues. CDR1 and CDR2 (germline): MDHEN, SYDVKM. V lost 7 bases, J lost 4 bases, and 18 bases lay in between. The CDR3 nucleotides read TGTGCCAGCACCCTAGGGGGGGTAGGCGCAGATACGCAGTATTTT. It translates to CASTLGGVGADTQYF.

This clone has only one observation. The chain recombines TRBV5-1 with TRBJ2-1, with D possibly being TRBD1 or TRBD2 (5 bases each). Trimming took 3 bases from V and 9 from J, leaving 19 bases between them. The CDR3 is 15 amino acids. CDR1 and CDR2 from the germline V gene are SGHRS and YFSETQ. CDR3 sequence reads: CASSSTGTRESEQFF. CDR3 sequence (DNA): TGCGCCAGCAGCTCTACCGGGACGAGGGAGAGTGAGCAGTTCTTC.

This clone has more than one count but fewer than ten. This chain links TRBV5-1 with TRBJ2-5; maybe TRBD1 (6 bases). CDR3 length: 13 amino acids. Trimming removed 5 bases from V and 2 bases from J, with 10 bases in between. Germline CDR1 reads SGHRS; CDR2 reads YFSETQ. CDR3 sequence: CASRAGVQETQYF. The CDR3 DNA reads TGCGCCAGCAGGGCAGGGGTGCAAGAGACCCAGTACTTC.

The chain links TRBV11-3 to TRBJ2-2; D is possibly TRBD1 or TRBD2 (7 bases each). V was trimmed by 4 bases and J by 6 bases, leaving 15 bases between them. The CDR3 is made up of 15 amino acids. Germline CDR1 and CDR2: SGHNT and YENEEA. CDR3 region: CASSSRAGGAGELFF. The CDR3 DNA reads TGTGCCAGCAGCTCCCGTGCAGGGGGGGCCGGGGAGCTGTTTTTT.

This clone was detected once. The chain is built from TRBV29-1 and TRBJ2-5; D is possibly TRBD1 or TRBD2 (5 bases each). The CDR3 length is 11 residues. Germline V gives CDR1 SQVTM, CDR2 ANQGSEA. Trimming removed 4 bases from V and 5 bases from J, with 8 bases in between. CDR3 sequence: CSVAGAETQYF. CDR3 DNA: TGCAGCGTTGCCGGGGCGGAGACCCAGTACTTC.

This rearrangement joins TRBV29-1 to TRBJ2-7; no reliable D call. The CDR3 sequence is 17 residues long. Trimming pared 3 bases from V and 4 bases from J, leaving 25 bases between. The V gene's germline CDR1 is SQVTM and CDR2 ANQGSEA. The DNA for the CDR3 is TGCAGCGTTGAGCCGGGCCCCGGGCAAGGAGAGTCATACGAGCAGTACTTC. Translated: CSVEPGPGQGESYEQYF.

The rearrangement joins TRBV28 to TRBJ1-1, with D uncertain. Between the trimmed V and J ends, which lost 5 bases and 4 bases, there was a span of 17 bases. Looked up from germline, CDR1 is MDHEN and CDR2 is SYDVKM. This CDR3 is 15 amino acids long. The CDR3 loop is CASSPPFRPGTEAFF. The CDR3 DNA sequence: TGTGCCAGCAGTCCCCCGTTTCGGCCGGGCACTGAAGCTTTCTTT.

The J gene is TRBJ2-1, the V gene TRBV24-1; TRBD1 matches 10 bases. Germline CDR1 reads KGHDR; CDR2 reads SFDVKD. CDR3 length equals 13 residues. The V and J ends lost 10 bases and 7 bases, in that order; junction bases with no gene match: 6. This CDR3 reads CATSGTGVNEQFF. CDR3 in DNA: TGTGCCACTTCCGGGACAGGGGTAAATGAGCAGTTCTTC.

The chain joins TRBV3-1 (or the pseudogene TRBV3-2) to TRBJ1-5; possible D gene TRBD1, 6 bases. CDR3 size: 15 residues. The germline gives CDR1 LGHDT, CDR2 YNNKEL (reference sequence). The V end lost 3 bases, the J end lost 3 bases, and 12 bases lay between the germline ends. The CDR3 loop is CASSQSLGANQPQHF. The CDR3 nucleotides read TGTGCCAGCAGCCAGTCGTTGGGGGCCAATCAGCCCCAGCATTTT.

V is TRBV19 and J is TRBJ2-3, with 7 bases fitting TRBD2. The CDR3 length is 15 residues. The V gene's germline CDR1 is LNHDA and CDR2 SQIVND (reference sequence). V was clipped by 3 bases and J by 3 bases; unmatched bases: 6. CDR3 loop: CASSIGGSTTDTQYF. DNA for the CDR3: TGTGCCAGTAGTATCGGCGGGAGTACTACAGATACGCAGTATTTT.

The chain carries TRBV3-1 (or the pseudogene TRBV3-2) and TRBJ2-3; 7 bases line up with TRBD2. V lost 3 bases, J lost 6 bases, and 12 bases stayed unmatched. The V gene's germline CDR1 is LGHDT and CDR2 YNNKEL (reference sequence). The CDR3 contains 16 residues. The CDR3 nucleotides are TGTGCCAGCAGCCAGATGGGGGGGAGGGCGTCCGATACGCAGTATTTT. It codes for CASSQMGGRASDTQYF.

J is TRBJ2-3 and V is TRBV4-1, with 10 bases aligning to TRBD2. Germline CDR1 MGHRA, CDR2 YSYEKL. V gave up 0 bases and J gave up 2 bases; unmatched junction bases: 2. This CDR3 comprises 16 residues. The CDR3 nucleotides are TGCGCCAGCAGCCAAGAACTAGCGGGATTCACAGATACGCAGTATTTT. Translating gives CASSQELAGFTDTQYF.

This chain joins TRBV5-8 and TRBJ1-4; D uncertain. The germline V and J ends were trimmed by 3 bases and 0 bases, with 15 bases remaining between them. The CDR3 length is 17 residues. Germline loops: CDR1 SGHTS, CDR2 YDEGEE. The CDR3 loop reads CASSSPGDMATNEKLFF. DNA of the CDR3: TGTGCCAGCAGCTCCCCGGGAGACATGGCAACTAATGAAAAACTGTTTTTT.